This paragraph covers one T cell receptor (beta chain) sequence. These data come from a study of cytomegalovirus exposure and HLA in healthy donors. PCR was performed using 60 Vbeta and 13 Jbeta primers. Clones were read by immunoSEQ multiplex PCR, and TCRdb kept only the in-frame ones, dropping some. The table includes some 170,000 clones, around 81% detected once. Sequenced: PBMCs. This TCR derives from a woman aged 25 to 39 in good health and CMV-seronegative.

CDR3 residues: CASSEGSGGSYEQYF. For the CDR3, the DNA is TGTGCCAGCAGTGAAGGGTCGGGAGGCTCCTACGAGCAGTACTTC. V gene TRBV2 combines with J gene TRBJ2-7, with 7 bases aligning to TRBD2. Trimming at V came to 1 base and at J to 0 bases, leaving 3 bases not matched to a gene. The CDR3 contains 15 residues. Germline V gene data show CDR1 as SNHLY and CDR2 as FYNNEI.